This T cell receptor (beta chain) stems from a study of post-analysis software for immune sequencing data (dated by TCRdb to the mid-2010s). Regarding the complete study: Recorded disease courses included relapsing-remitting, secondary progressive and progressive-relapsing multiple sclerosis, with some patients lacking subtype annotation. The patient repertoires were set against eleven to twelve previously published healthy control repertoires from donors whose ages ranged from roughly 6 to 26 years. A subset of samples was prepared in parallel using single-end sample barcoding, then pooled and co-amplified after Illumina adapter ligation.

Comments on this clonotype: Its antigen remains unidentified. One base away there is no much larger clone; base qualities are not given.

Measured from the cysteine to the phenylalanine, the CDR3 is 13 residues long. Only the CDR3 DNA stays, 39 bases, in frame from base 1. Via the germline V gene, CDR1 is MGHDK and CDR2 SYGVNS. V lost 6 bases and J lost 10 bases; the stretch between them is 13 bases long. To demonstrate the VDJtools post-analysis software, the study profiled TCR beta repertoires from the peripheral blood of 13 young patients with multiple sclerosis. The patients with multiple sclerosis were children and adolescents between about 6 and 17 years of age. The paper as a whole reports these results and caveats: Four or five TRBV segments, including TRBV5-6, TRBV5-1 and TRBV20-1, were significantly more frequent in patients than controls. Direct clustering with F measure showed strong co-clustering of samples prepared in the same batch, prompting a batch-effect correction. The control group was slightly older than the multiple sclerosis patient group. Compared with controls, multiple sclerosis patients had significantly lower normalized Chao1 diversity, a finding suggesting substantial peripheral T-cell clonal expansion.

Receptor amplification or capture employed PCR. Sequencing instrument: Illumina HiSeq 2500. To reduce PCR and sequencing biases, unique molecular identifiers were incorporated into the TCR beta cDNA libraries. Roughly 0.5 million cDNA molecules were obtained per 1 to 10 million input T cells, so each molecule approximated one T cell. The patient libraries were prepared and sequenced using the same protocol as the earlier healthy control dataset. Samples belonging to the same batch were prepared together, multiplexed and sequenced on a shared HiSeq lane. For the original study's pipeline: Raw barcoded reads were processed with MIGEC, discarding single-read molecular identifier groups before consensus assembly and CDR3 extraction. VDJtools was used for post-analysis of the clonotype tables, with diversity normalized by down-sampling every dataset to the smallest sample size. Repertoire overlap clustering matched CDR3 amino acid but not nucleotide sequences to correct batch-related cross-sample contamination. In-frame beta chains were kept once TCRdb had trimmed the public reads at Q25 with fastp and called clones with MiXCR. A single entry per CDR3 protein holds the most common genes and DNA from its merged rows. What appears here as the V and J calls and clone size reflects TCRdb's work, not the paper's. The sample profile shows about 200,000 distinct CDR3 sequences; around 29% of them were found once. The ten largest clones represent 3.4% of the sample.

The receptor was derived from a girl between 2 and 17 years old with multiple sclerosis. The sample was blood. The chain couples TRBV25-1 to TRBJ1-6; a weak D assignment points to TRBD1 (6 bases agree). This receptor carries the CDR3 CASRQGWDSPLHF. The DNA sequence follows: TGTGCCAGCAGACAGGGTTGGGACTCACCCCTCCACTTT.